This TCR beta chain emerged from a study of blood T cell repertoires in COVID-19. Study information: The United States, Italy and Spain were the sources of the acute and convalescent COVID-19 samples. PBMCs, B-cell-depleted T cells, or T cells provided the cDNA or gDNA that made up the material.

Authors' analysis steps: Counts of nucleated cells, estimated from reference gene primer amplification, were obtained. Generated by immunoSEQ multiplex PCR, the TCRdb table keeps only in-frame clones and is missing some. Clonal size and the V and J genes are those of that table, whereas D and trimming came from the DNA. The sample lists approximately 300,000 clones, 90% occurring once. Seattle patient enrollment occurred during active infection, with longitudinal follow-up thereafter. CDR1 is SGHTA, CDR2 FQGNSA, per germline. The CDR3 loop spans 15 amino acids. V lost 5 bases to trimming and J lost 6 bases, with 17 bases between them.

V and J are TRBV7-2 and TRBJ2-4; D remains ambiguous. This receptor was taken from a woman in her 30s with COVID-19, enrolled during active disease. The source material was peripheral blood. CDR3 DNA: TGTGCCAGCAGCCCGAGCAGCGTTGGAGTAAACATTCAGTACTTC. Translation gives CASSPSSVGVNIQYF.